This TCR beta chain was identified during a study of cytotoxic CD8 clonotypes in ibrutinib-treated CLL. Study-wide context: Response sampling occurred after a median approximately 12 months of treatment (range 6 to 36). Notes on the study in general: Public clonotypes, rarely seen, contracted or held steady on treatment. Sustained-remission and progressing patients had unequal sampling times.

There are a few counts of this clone. Its antigen is still unknown. Trimming shortened V by 5 bases and J by 3 bases, and 14 bases separated the two germline ends. The CDR3 loop spans 14 amino acids. Looked up from germline, CDR1 is SSHAT and CDR2 is FNYEAQ (reference sequence). Target depth was 1 in 200,000 to 1 in 1 million T cells, about 10x per clonotype. Data came from immunoSEQ multiplex PCR; TCRdb stores just in-frame clones and leaves some out. This table holds about 50,000 clones, 50% to 70% found once. The V call is TRBV7-7, the J call TRBJ2-7, with D uncertain. Here the sequenced sample was PBMCs, taken at disease progression, from a patient treated with ibrutinib. This TCR was sampled from a human donor with chronic lymphocytic leukemia. CDR3 DNA sequence: TGTGCCAGCAGCCTTGGGTCCTCAGGCTACGAGCAGTACTTC. Translating gives CASSLGSSGYEQYF.